The next 22 T cell receptor beta chains were all read from a single sample in a study of spatial heterogeneity in lung cancer. The time point was: blood at routine non-recurrence follow-up after resection. The authors sequenced whole RNA from tumor, nontumor lung or frozen PBMC without sorting. TCRdb recomputed calls from the 5' RACE reads with MiXCR, one row per CDR3 protein. The repertoire consists of about 50,000 distinct CDR3 sequences, with around 7% occurring once and the leading ten covering approximately 40%. The material sequenced was PBMCs, taken at follow-up. The receptors were sampled from a female donor with early-stage non-small cell lung cancer.

The rearrangement joins TRBV12-3 or TRBV12-4 to TRBJ2-1, with D tentatively TRBD2 (5 bases). V lost 3 bases and J lost 8, with 14 bases in between. This CDR3 has 14 residues. The DNA for the CDR3 is TGTGCCAGCAGTTTTAACGGGGTTCGAGATGAGCAGTTCTTC. Encoded protein: CASSFNGVRDEQFF.

This clonotype occurred many times. CDR3 sequence: CASNIQGSTEAFF. CDR3 DNA: TGTGCCAGCAATATACAGGGGAGCACTGAAGCTTTCTTT. This chain connects TRBV6-2 or TRBV6-3 to TRBJ1-1; 7 nucleotides match TRBD1. CDR3 length equals 13 residues. Germline V gene sequence: CDR1 MNHEY, CDR2 SVGEGT. J lost 4 bases, V lost 7 bases, and 6 bases had no gene match.

This clonotype was detected many times. The chain combines TRBV9 with TRBJ2-2, with D unclear. This CDR3 is 11 amino acids long. The V gene lost 3 bases and the J gene lost 7 bases, with 4 bases spanning the gap. From germline, CDR1 is SGDLS and CDR2 YYNGEE. CDR3 amino acids: CASSGHGELFF. The CDR3 bases are TGTGCCAGCAGCGGCCACGGGGAGCTGTTTTTT.

This chain uses TRBV6-5 with TRBJ1-1; no definite D call. V was trimmed by 3 bases and J by 4 bases, leaving 9 bases between them. Germline CDR1 is MNHEY and CDR2 is SVGAGI. The CDR3 extends over 13 amino acids. The chain's CDR3 is CASSYNDGTEAFF. The CDR3 nucleotides are TGTGCCAGCAGTTATAACGACGGCACTGAAGCTTTCTTT.

The chain's CDR3 is CASSQGFFSGGSYNEQFF. The CDR3, as DNA: TGTGCCAGCAGCCAAGGGTTTTTTAGCGGGGGGAGTTACAATGAGCAGTTCTTC. The chain has TRBV4-2 and TRBJ2-1; 10 positions agree with TRBD2. This CDR3 contains 18 residues. Trimming removed 1 base from V and 4 bases from J; junction bases left unmatched: 10. Germline CDR1 and CDR2: LGHNA and YNFKEQ.

A few counts support this clonotype. V and J are TRBV28 and TRBJ2-7; a weak D match, TRBD2 (5 bases). The germline CDR1 and CDR2 sequences are MDHEN and SYDVKM. The CDR3 has 15 residues. V dropped 5 bases and J dropped 3 bases, with 17 bases sitting between them. The CDR3 loop reads CASSARSASRYEQYF. The CDR3 DNA follows: TGTGCCAGCAGTGCCCGATCGGCTAGCCGCTACGAGCAGTACTTC.

The gene calls are TRBV2 and TRBJ1-6; D may be TRBD1 (5 bases). This CDR3 region has 13 residues. Trimming removed 8 bases from V and 7 bases from J, with 12 bases in between. Germline loops: CDR1 SNHLY, CDR2 FYNNEI. The CDR3 sequence: CASGGEANSPLHF. DNA for the CDR3: TGTGCCAGCGGGGGGGAAGCGAATTCACCCCTCCACTTT.

The chain uses TRBV18 and TRBJ2-1, with TRBD1 matching 12 bases. Germline V gene lookup returns CDR1 KGHSH and CDR2 LQKENI. V was clipped by 3 bases and J by 11 bases; unmatched bases: 5. The CDR3 has 14 amino acids. In DNA form, the CDR3 reads TGTGCCAGCTCACCGGGACAGGGGGCGAAGAAGCAGTTCTTC. This gives the protein CASSPGQGAKKQFF.

This clonotype was found many times. The rearrangement links TRBV11-2 to TRBJ2-1; D gene ambiguous. V lost 1 base, J lost 7 bases, and 11 bases lay in between. The germline gives CDR1 SGHAT, CDR2 FQNNGV. The CDR3 sequence is 14 residues long. Written as DNA, the CDR3 is TGTGCCAGCAGCTTAGTTACCGTGGGAAATGAGCAGTTCTTC. Its translation: CASSLVTVGNEQFF.

This clonotype was counted many times. The J gene is TRBJ1-1, the V gene TRBV11-2, with no clear D. Germline CDR1 and CDR2: SGHAT and FQNNGV. The V and J ends lost 5 bases and 1 base respectively, with 11 bases between them. This CDR3 is 14 amino acids long. This CDR3 is CASSRVAGNTEAFF. The DNA of the CDR3 is TGTGCCAGCAGCCGCGTCGCGGGGAACACTGAAGCTTTCTTT.

This clonotype was seen more than once but under ten times. V gene TRBV29-1 combines with J gene TRBJ1-2; 7 bases fit TRBD1. The CDR3 loop spans 12 amino acids. Germline assignment: CDR1 SQVTM and CDR2 ANQGSEA. V lost 0 bases to trimming and J lost 8 bases; unmatched junction nucleotides: 3. The CDR3 DNA follows: TGCAGCGTTGAAGAAGGAGGGGGCGGCTACACCTTC. Translating gives CSVEEGGGGYTF.

V is TRBV30 and J is TRBJ2-5; no reliable D call. V was shortened by 4 bases and J by 5 bases, with 8 bases between the two germline ends. The germline gives CDR1 GTSNPN, CDR2 SVGIG (reference sequence). This CDR3 spans 11 amino acids. The CDR3, as DNA: TGTGCCTGGACCCTAGGCGAGACCCAGTACTTC. This translates into CAWTLGETQYF.

The table lists this clonotype with a few counts. The V gene is TRBV5-1, the J gene TRBJ2-5; D could derive from TRBD1 or TRBD2 (6 bases each). This CDR3 comprises 14 residues. Germline V gene sequence: CDR1 SGHRS, CDR2 YFSETQ. Trimming stripped 0 bases from V and 6 bases from J, with 12 bases between. CDR3 DNA sequence: TGCGCCAGCAGCTTGGGGACGGGGGCACAGACCCAGTACTTC. Translation: CASSLGTGAQTQYF.

This clonotype was observed many times. This chain connects TRBV7-2 to TRBJ2-5; weak D call: TRBD2 (6 bases). Trimming cost V 0 bases and J 7 bases, with 12 bases left between them. This CDR3 is 14 amino acids long. Germline loops: CDR1 SGHTA, CDR2 FQGNSA. This CDR3 reads CASSLAGGEGTQYF. The DNA of the CDR3 is TGTGCCAGCAGCTTAGCGGGCGGGGAAGGGACCCAGTACTTC.

The genes are TRBV4-2 and TRBJ1-1; D perhaps matches TRBD1 (6 bases). CDR3 length: 15 residues. The V gene lost 1 base and the J gene lost 7 bases, with 16 bases spanning the gap. The V gene's germline CDR1 is LGHNA and CDR2 YNFKEQ. The CDR3 nucleotides are TGTGCCAGCAGCCAAGCCGGGACACAGGACCTTGAAGCTTTCTTT. Amino acid sequence: CASSQAGTQDLEAFF.

This clonotype appeared a few times. V gene TRBV30 combines with J gene TRBJ2-3; D is unclear. Germline V gene sequence: CDR1 GTSNPN, CDR2 SVGIG (reference sequence). The length of the CDR3 is 13 residues. Trimming removed 1 base from V and 4 bases from J, with 9 bases in between. The chain's CDR3 is CAWSAGNADTQYF. The CDR3, as DNA: TGTGCCTGGAGTGCTGGGAACGCAGATACGCAGTATTTT.

The gene calls are TRBV13 and TRBJ2-5; a possible D gene is TRBD1 (5 bases). Germline CDR1 PRHDT, CDR2 FYEKMQ (reference sequence). The CDR3 loop spans 14 amino acids. V was cut by 2 bases and J by 1 base, with 8 bases left in between. The CDR3: CASSLRGLQETQYF. The DNA for the CDR3 is TGTGCCAGCAGCTTAAGGGGCCTCCAAGAGACCCAGTACTTC.

This clonotype was seen many times. The chain is built from TRBV6-1 and TRBJ1-1; weak D call: TRBD1 (6 bases). CDR3 length equals 13 residues. The ends were cut back, 5 bases at V and 4 bases at J, with 11 bases in the middle. Germline-derived CDR1 and CDR2 are MNHNS and SASEGT. This chain's CDR3 is CASSTRQATEAFF. CDR3 sequence (DNA): TGTGCCAGCAGTACAAGACAGGCCACTGAAGCTTTCTTT.

This clonotype showed up many times. The CDR3 sequence is CAIAHSGANVLTF. The CDR3 nucleotides read TGTGCCATCGCTCACTCTGGGGCCAACGTCCTGACTTTC. This chain links TRBV24-1 with TRBJ2-6; no clear D. Germline V gene sequence: CDR1 KGHDR, CDR2 SFDVKD. V was shortened by 11 bases and J by 0 bases, with 7 bases between the two germline ends. The CDR3 covers 13 residues.

The rearrangement uses TRBV12-3 or TRBV12-4 and TRBJ2-6; D is undetermined. V lost 10 bases and J lost 2, with 21 bases in between. The CDR3 is 17 residues long. CDR3 region: CATFKVLRRAGANVLTF. The CDR3 nucleotides read TGTGCCACCTTCAAGGTCCTTAGGAGAGCTGGGGCCAACGTCCTGACTTTC.

This clonotype was counted a few times. The J gene is TRBJ1-4, the V gene TRBV5-8, with unresolved D. The CDR3 sequence is 11 residues long. Trimming stripped 6 bases from V and 5 bases from J, with 5 bases between. The V gene's germline CDR1 is SGHTS and CDR2 YDEGEE. CDR3 loop: CASTQNEKLFF. DNA for the CDR3: TGTGCCAGCACCCAAAATGAAAAACTGTTTTTT.

The chain employs TRBV18 and TRBJ1-2; possibly TRBD1 for D (5 bases). Germline-derived CDR1 and CDR2 are KGHSH and LQKENI. V lost 3 bases and J 1 base, leaving 6 bases between the germline ends. This CDR3 contains 13 residues. In DNA, the CDR3 is TGTGCCAGCTCACCCGGGGGTAACTATGGCTACACCTTC. Its protein is CASSPGGNYGYTF.